This entry lists 14 T cell receptor beta chains sequenced from one sample in a study of blood T cell repertoires in COVID-19. Generated by immunoSEQ multiplex PCR, the TCRdb table keeps only in-frame clones and is missing some. In the table there are about 400,000 clones, about 89% of which are singletons. The sample comprised peripheral blood. The receptor set was obtained from a man aged 35 to 55 with acute or convalescent COVID-19.

A single count supports this clone. The V call is TRBV24-1, the J call TRBJ2-5, with D unresolved. Germline loops: CDR1 KGHDR, CDR2 SFDVKD. The CDR3 has 14 residues. V gave up 3 bases and J gave up 2 bases, with 9 bases separating them. Written as DNA, the CDR3 is TGTGCCACCAGTGATCAGACATTACAAGAGACCCAGTACTTC. Its translation: CATSDQTLQETQYF.

The rearrangement uses TRBV4-2 and TRBJ1-2; D may be TRBD1 (5 bases). The CDR3 has 16 amino acids. V was trimmed by 0 bases and J by 4 bases, leaving 15 bases between them. Per the germline V gene, CDR1 is LGHNA and CDR2 is YNFKEQ. In nucleotides, the CDR3 is TGTGCCAGCAGCCAAGAAGGGAGGAGGGGATTCTATGGCTACACCTTC. Translating gives CASSQEGRRGFYGYTF.

The chain employs TRBV7-2 and TRBJ1-1, with 7 bases that match TRBD1. CDR3 size: 14 residues. V gave up 4 bases and J gave up 5 bases; unmatched junction bases: 7. Germline lookup yields CDR1 SGHTA and CDR2 FQGNSA. The CDR3 DNA reads as TGTGCCAGCAGCTCAAGCAGGGGGAGTACTGAAGCTTTCTTT. This translates into CASSSSRGSTEAFF. Supplemented by reference TRBV7-2 and TRBJ1-1, the full variable domain reads GAGVSQSPSNKVTEKGKDVELRCDPISGHTALYWYRQSLGQGLEFLIYFQGNSAPDKSGLPSDRFSAERTGGSVSTLTIQRTQQEDSAVYLCASSSSRGSTEAFFGQGTRLTVV.

The chain carries TRBV29-1 and TRBJ1-4; 9 nucleotides match TRBD1. CDR3 length equals 15 residues. V gave up 7 bases and J gave up 2 bases; unmatched junction bases: 8. Germline values: CDR1 SQVTM, CDR2 ANQGSEA. The CDR3 bases are TGCAGCGCCCGGGGACAGGGAAGCACTAATGAAAAACTGTTTTTT. Protein: CSARGQGSTNEKLFF.

This chain joins TRBV4-2 and TRBJ1-2; D possibly corresponds to TRBD1 (6 bases). Trimming took 3 bases from V and 8 from J, leaving 16 bases between them. The germline V gene has CDR1 LGHNA and CDR2 YNFKEQ. The CDR3 length is 14 residues. The CDR3 protein is CASSQDAGAGGYTF. In nucleotides, the CDR3 is TGTGCCAGCAGCCAGGATGCGGGGGCGGGGGGCTACACCTTC.

The V call is TRBV5-1, the J call TRBJ2-7, with a possible D match to TRBD2 (6 bases). Germline CDR1 reads SGHRS; CDR2 reads YFSETQ. CDR3 size: 12 residues. V shed 7 bases and J shed 7 bases, with 15 bases lying between them. The CDR3 nucleotides are TGCGCCAGCGGGAGGTCAAAGGAGGAGCAGTACTTC. Amino acids: CASGRSKEEQYF.

This clone was seen only once. For the CDR3, the DNA is TGTGCCAGCAGCTCGTCGACAGGGGGCCGAAACACCATATATTTT. Encoded protein: CASSSSTGGRNTIYF. This sequence joins TRBV11-2 and TRBJ1-3; 10 positions agree with TRBD1. V shed 4 bases, J shed 5 bases, and the junction held 5 bases outside the gene matches. This CDR3 has 15 amino acids. Germline CDR1 SGHAT, CDR2 FQNNGV.

This clone was seen just once. The chain joins TRBV19 to TRBJ2-1; 9 positions match TRBD2. Germline CDR1 and CDR2: LNHDA and SQIVND (reference sequence). The CDR3 contains 14 residues. V lost 6 bases and J lost 0; bases outside the gene matches: 0. Written as DNA, the CDR3 is TGTGCCAGTAGGACTAGCGGCTCCTACAATGAGCAGTTCTTC. Residues: CASRTSGSYNEQFF.

This clone was counted a single time. J is TRBJ1-1 and V is TRBV7-3, with D uncertain. Trimming stripped 8 bases from V and 1 base from J, with 11 bases between. This CDR3 is built from 13 residues. Germline V gives CDR1 SGHTA, CDR2 FQGTGA. The CDR3 nucleotides are TGTGCCAGCGTCGCGGGAGGGAACACTGAAGCTTTCTTT. Translating gives CASVAGGNTEAFF.

The V gene is TRBV12-3 or TRBV12-4, the J gene TRBJ2-5; weak D call: TRBD1 (5 bases). There are 13 residues in the CDR3. The V end lost 5 bases, the J end lost 2 bases, and 9 bases lay between the germline ends. The CDR3 region is CASSRGIQETQYF. CDR3 in DNA: TGTGCCAGCAGTAGGGGAATTCAAGAGACCCAGTACTTC.

The chain is built from TRBV13 and TRBJ2-1; TRBD2 matches at 7 bases. V lost 3 bases, J lost 7 bases, and 9 bases stayed unmatched. The CDR3 has 15 amino acids. Germline V gives CDR1 PRHDT, CDR2 FYEKMQ (reference sequence). CDR3 coding DNA: TGTGCCAGCAGCTTTGGGGGGGAAGGAGGGAATGAGCAGTTCTTC. It encodes CASSFGGEGGNEQFF.

This clone was seen once. This rearrangement joins TRBV18 to TRBJ2-4, with TRBD1 identical over 8 bases. The CDR3 is 16 residues long. The germline CDR1 and CDR2 sequences are KGHSH and LQKENI. Trimming took 3 bases from V and 6 from J; bases not matched to a gene: 10. The CDR3 loop is CASSPGQASHGNIQYF. CDR3 sequence (DNA): TGTGCCAGCTCACCGGGACAGGCTAGCCACGGAAACATTCAGTACTTC.

In its sample, this clone was seen once. The chain has TRBV28 and TRBJ1-5, with 7 bases matching TRBD1. The J segment lost 3 bases and the V segment lost 6 bases, leaving 14 bases of the junction unmatched. CDR3 length: 17 residues. The germline CDR1 and CDR2 sequences are MDHEN and SYDVKM. DNA for the CDR3: TGTGCCAGCAGGGAAACTACCGGGACAGACTTCAATCAGCCCCAGCATTTT. Protein: CASRETTGTDFNQPQHF.

This clone appeared a few times. The CDR3 sequence is CSVERLGGQVLHF. In DNA form, the CDR3 reads TGCAGCGTTGAACGGTTGGGAGGACAGGTCCTGCATTTT. V and J are TRBV29-1 and TRBJ1-5, with TRBD1 identical over 7 bases. Germline values: CDR1 SQVTM, CDR2 ANQGSEA. Trimming removed 2 bases from V and 15 bases from J; junction bases left unmatched: 13. The CDR3 is 13 amino acids. Full variable domain (outside the CDR3, taken from reference TRBV29-1 and TRBJ1-5): SAVISQKPSRDICQRGTSLTIQCQVDSQVTMMFWYRQQPGQSLTLIATANQGSEATYESGFVIDKFPISRPNLTFSTLTVSNMSPEDSSIYLCSVERLGGQVLHFGDGTRLSIL.